This TCR beta chain appears in the sequencing data of a study of T cells in Graves' hyperthyroidism and ophthalmopathy. The ends were cut back, 6 bases at V and 1 base at J, with 12 bases in the middle. The CDR3 covers 15 residues. CDR1 KGHDR and CDR2 SFDVKD come from the germline V gene. It was RNA transcripts that yielded the amplified TCR beta CDR3 regions. RT-PCR in the first round (using the HTBI primer set) targeted the TCR CDR3. TCRdb reprocessed the multiplex PCR reads via MiXCR and lists one record per CDR3 protein. This sample has around 700,000 distinct CDR3 sequences, with 18% found just once.

The sample was blood. The J gene is TRBJ1-5, the V gene TRBV24-1, with D possibly matching TRBD1 (5 bases). The TCR sequence derives from a woman between 45 and 60 years old with Graves' hyperthyroidism that later progressed to Graves' ophthalmopathy. The CDR3 reads CATSSGRASNQPQHF. The DNA of the CDR3 is TGTGCCACCAGTAGTGGCAGGGCGAGCAATCAGCCCCAGCATTTT.